What follows describes a single TCR beta chain. The CDR3 length is 13 residues. CDR1 and CDR2 (germline): KGHSH, LQKENI. The sample belongs to a study of blood T cells in healthy people across ages. The second PCR ran roughly 6 to 12 cycles with a sample-barcoded 5' primer and J-beta primers. Using its own MiXCR run on the 5' RACE reads, TCRdb lists one record per CDR3 protein. Of approximately 670,000 distinct CDR3 sequences listed, approximately 40% are singletons. The material sequenced was blood. The sequence derives from a man aged 80 or over in good health. The chain is built from TRBV18 and TRBJ2-4, with D perhaps TRBD1 or TRBD2 (5 bases each). The J call is doubtful: the DNA matches TRBJ2-5 better. The CDR3 loop reads CASSNKRGETQYF. CDR3 nucleotides: TGTGCCAGCTCGAACAAGAGGGGAGAGACCCAGTACTTC.